Sequencing of this T cell receptor (beta chain) was carried out in a study of kidney transplant recipient with SARS-CoV-2 infection. V dropped 5 bases and J dropped 4 bases, with 21 bases sitting between them. The CDR3 totals 16 residues. TCRdb reprocessed the reads via MiXCR and lists one record per CDR3 protein. The repertoire holds under 250,000 distinct CDR3 sequences, with 25% to 30% as singletons. This receptor was obtained from a male patient aged 30 to 40 who had COVID-19 and was a kidney transplant recipient. These T cells may partly come from the graft donor. The V call is TRBV5-3, the J call TRBJ1-2; no definite D call. TRBV5-3 is classed as an ORF, of uncertain function. The material was a blood sample, obtained at baseline and between days 110 and 120 from a kidney transplant recipient. CDR3 coding DNA: TGTGCCAGAAGGACCGGAGTGGTGAGAAAGACCTATGGCTACACCTTC. The encoded protein is CARRTGVVRKTYGYTF.